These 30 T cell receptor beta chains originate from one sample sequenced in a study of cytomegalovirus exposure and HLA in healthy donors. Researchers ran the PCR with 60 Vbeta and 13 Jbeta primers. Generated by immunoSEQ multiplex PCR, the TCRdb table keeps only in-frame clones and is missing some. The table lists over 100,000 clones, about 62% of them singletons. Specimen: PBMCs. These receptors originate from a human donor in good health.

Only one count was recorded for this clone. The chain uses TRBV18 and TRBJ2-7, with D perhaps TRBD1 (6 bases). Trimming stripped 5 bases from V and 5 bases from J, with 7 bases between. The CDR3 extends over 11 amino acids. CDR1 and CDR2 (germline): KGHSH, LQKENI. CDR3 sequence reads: CASSGGDEQYF. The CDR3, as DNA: TGTGCCAGCTCAGGGGGCGACGAGCAGTACTTC.

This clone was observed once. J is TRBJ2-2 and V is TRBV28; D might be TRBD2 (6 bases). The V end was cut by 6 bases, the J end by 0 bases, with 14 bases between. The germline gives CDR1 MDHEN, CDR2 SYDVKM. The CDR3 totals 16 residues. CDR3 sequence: CASSPQQRANTGELFF. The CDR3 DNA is TGTGCCAGCAGCCCCCAGCAGCGGGCGAACACCGGGGAGCTGTTTTTT.

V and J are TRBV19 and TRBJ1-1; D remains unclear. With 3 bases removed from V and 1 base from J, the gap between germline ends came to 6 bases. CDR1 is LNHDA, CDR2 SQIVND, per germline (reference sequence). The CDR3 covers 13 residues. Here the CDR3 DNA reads TGTGCCAGTAGTATCAATAGGAACACTGAAGCTTTCTTT. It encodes CASSINRNTEAFF.

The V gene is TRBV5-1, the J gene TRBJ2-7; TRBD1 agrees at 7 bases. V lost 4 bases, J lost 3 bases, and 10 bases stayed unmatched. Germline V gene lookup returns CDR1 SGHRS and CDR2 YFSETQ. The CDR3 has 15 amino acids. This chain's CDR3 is CASSQLGTAVYEQYF. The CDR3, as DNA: TGCGCCAGCAGCCAGCTGGGGACAGCCGTCTACGAGCAGTACTTC.

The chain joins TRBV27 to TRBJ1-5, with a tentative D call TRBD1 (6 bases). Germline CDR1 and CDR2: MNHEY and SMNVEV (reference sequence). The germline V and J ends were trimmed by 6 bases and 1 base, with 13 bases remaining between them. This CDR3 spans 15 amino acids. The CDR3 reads CASRLTGLSNQPQHF. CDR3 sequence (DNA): TGTGCCAGCAGGTTAACAGGGCTGAGCAATCAGCCCCAGCATTTT.

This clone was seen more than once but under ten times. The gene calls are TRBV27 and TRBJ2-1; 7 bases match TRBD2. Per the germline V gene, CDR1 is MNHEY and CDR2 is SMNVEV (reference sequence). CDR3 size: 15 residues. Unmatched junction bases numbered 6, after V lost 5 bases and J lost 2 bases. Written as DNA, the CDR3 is TGTGCCAGCAGTGTTGAGGGAGGGCCCTACAATGAGCAGTTCTTC. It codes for CASSVEGGPYNEQFF.

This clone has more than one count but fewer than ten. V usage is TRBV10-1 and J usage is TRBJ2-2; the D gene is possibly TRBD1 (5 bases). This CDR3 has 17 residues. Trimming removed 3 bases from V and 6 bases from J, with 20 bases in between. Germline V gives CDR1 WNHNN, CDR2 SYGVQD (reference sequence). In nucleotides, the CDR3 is TGCGCCAGCAGTGACCCAGACAGCACGGTTGGGTCCGGGGAGCTGTTTTTT. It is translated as CASSDPDSTVGSGELFF.

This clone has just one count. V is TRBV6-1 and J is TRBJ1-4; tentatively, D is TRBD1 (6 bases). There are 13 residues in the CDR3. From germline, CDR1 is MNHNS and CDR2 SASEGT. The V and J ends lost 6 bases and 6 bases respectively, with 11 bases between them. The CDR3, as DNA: TGTGCCAGCAGGGCTACAGGGTATGAAAAACTGTTTTTT. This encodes CASRATGYEKLFF.

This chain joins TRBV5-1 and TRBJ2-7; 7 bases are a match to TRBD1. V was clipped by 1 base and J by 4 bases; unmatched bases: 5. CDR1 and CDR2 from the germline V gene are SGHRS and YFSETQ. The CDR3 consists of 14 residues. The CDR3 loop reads CASSLPGQSYEQYF. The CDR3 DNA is TGCGCCAGCAGCTTGCCGGGACAGTCATACGAGCAGTACTTC.

The CDR3 loop reads CASSQLFGTSGRTKDTDTQYF. CDR3 DNA: TGCGCCAGCAGCCAGTTATTTGGGACTAGCGGGAGGACCAAAGACACAGATACGCAGTATTTT. The chain uses TRBV4-1 and TRBJ2-3; 15 positions match TRBD2. The CDR3 is made up of 21 amino acids. Per the germline V gene, CDR1 is MGHRA and CDR2 is YSYEKL. V lost 3 bases, J lost 2 bases, and 15 bases stayed unmatched.

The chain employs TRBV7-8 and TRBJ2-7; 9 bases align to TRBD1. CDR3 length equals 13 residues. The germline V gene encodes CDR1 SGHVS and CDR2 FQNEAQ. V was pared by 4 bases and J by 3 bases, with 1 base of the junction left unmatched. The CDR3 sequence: CASSWGQGYEQYF. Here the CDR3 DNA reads TGTGCCAGCAGCTGGGGACAGGGCTACGAGCAGTACTTC.

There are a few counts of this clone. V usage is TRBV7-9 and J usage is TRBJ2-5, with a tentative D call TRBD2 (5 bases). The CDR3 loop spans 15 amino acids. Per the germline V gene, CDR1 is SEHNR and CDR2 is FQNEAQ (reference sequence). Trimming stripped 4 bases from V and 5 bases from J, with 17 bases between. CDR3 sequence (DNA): TGTGCCAGCAGCTCAGCCGGGGTACCTGGCGAGACCCAGTACTTC. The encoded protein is CASSSAGVPGETQYF.

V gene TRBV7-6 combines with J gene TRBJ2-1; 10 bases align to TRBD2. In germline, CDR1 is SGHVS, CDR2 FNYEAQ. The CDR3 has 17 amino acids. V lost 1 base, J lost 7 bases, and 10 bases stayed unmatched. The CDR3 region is CASSLDAGLASANEQFF. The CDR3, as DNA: TGTGCCAGCAGCTTAGACGCGGGACTAGCGAGCGCAAATGAGCAGTTCTTC.

DNA for the CDR3: TGTGCCAGCAGCGAGCGGGATGAGCAGTTCTTC. Translated, it gives CASSERDEQFF. This chain links TRBV9 with TRBJ2-1; D possibly corresponds to TRBD2 (6 bases). The CDR3 is 11 amino acids. Trimming took 3 bases from V and 8 from J, leaving 6 bases between them. In germline, CDR1 is SGDLS, CDR2 YYNGEE.

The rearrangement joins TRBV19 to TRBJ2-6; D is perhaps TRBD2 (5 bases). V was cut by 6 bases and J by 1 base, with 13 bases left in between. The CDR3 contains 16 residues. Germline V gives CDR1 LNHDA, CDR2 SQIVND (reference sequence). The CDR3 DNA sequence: TGTGCCAGTAGATCTATCCGGGAATCTGGGGCCAACGTCCTGACTTTC. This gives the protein CASRSIRESGANVLTF.

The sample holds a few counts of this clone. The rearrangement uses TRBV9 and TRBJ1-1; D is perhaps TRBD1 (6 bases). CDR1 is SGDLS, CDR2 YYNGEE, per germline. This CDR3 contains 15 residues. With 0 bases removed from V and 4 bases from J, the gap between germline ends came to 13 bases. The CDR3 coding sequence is TGTGCCAGCAGCGTAGGGGGGCAGGGTGTCACTGAAGCTTTCTTT. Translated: CASSVGGQGVTEAFF.

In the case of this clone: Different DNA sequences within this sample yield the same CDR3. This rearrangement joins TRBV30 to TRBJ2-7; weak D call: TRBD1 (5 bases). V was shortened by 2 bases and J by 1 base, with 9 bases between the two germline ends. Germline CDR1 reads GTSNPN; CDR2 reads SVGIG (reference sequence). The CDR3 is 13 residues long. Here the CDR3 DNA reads TGTGCCTGGAGTCAGGGCACGTCCTACGAGCAGTACTTC. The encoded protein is CAWSQGTSYEQYF.

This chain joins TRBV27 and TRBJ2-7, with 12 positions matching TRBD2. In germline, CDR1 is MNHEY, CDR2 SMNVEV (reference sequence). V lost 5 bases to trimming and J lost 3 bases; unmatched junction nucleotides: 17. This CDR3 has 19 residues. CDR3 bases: TGTGCCAGCAGTGGAGCCTCGCTAGCGGGAGGGCCGGTGTTCTACGAGCAGTACTTC. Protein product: CASSGASLAGGPVFYEQYF.

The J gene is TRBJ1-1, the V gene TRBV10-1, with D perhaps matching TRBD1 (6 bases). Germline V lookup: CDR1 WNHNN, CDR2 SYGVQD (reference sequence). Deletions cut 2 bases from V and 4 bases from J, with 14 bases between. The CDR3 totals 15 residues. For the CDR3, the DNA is TGCGCCAGCAGTGAGCGGCAGGGGAGTTTCACTGAAGCTTTCTTT. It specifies CASSERQGSFTEAFF.

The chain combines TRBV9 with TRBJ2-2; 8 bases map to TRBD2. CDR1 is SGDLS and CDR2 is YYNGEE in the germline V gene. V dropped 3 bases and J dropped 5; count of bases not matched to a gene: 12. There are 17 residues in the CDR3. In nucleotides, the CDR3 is TGTGCCAGCAGCGCTCTAGCGGGTCAGGGGTGGACCGGGGAGCTGTTTTTT. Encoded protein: CASSALAGQGWTGELFF.

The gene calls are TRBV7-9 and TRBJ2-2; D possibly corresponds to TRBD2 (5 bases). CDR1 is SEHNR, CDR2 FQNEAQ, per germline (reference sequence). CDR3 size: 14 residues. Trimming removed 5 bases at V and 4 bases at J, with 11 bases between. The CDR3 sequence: CASSPREATGELFF. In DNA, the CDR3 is TGTGCCAGCAGCCCTCGGGAAGCCACCGGGGAGCTGTTTTTT.

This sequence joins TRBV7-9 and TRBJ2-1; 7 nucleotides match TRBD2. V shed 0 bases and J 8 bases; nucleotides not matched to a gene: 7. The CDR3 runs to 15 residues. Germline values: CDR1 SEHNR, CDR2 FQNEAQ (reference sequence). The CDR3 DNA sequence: TGTGCCAGCAGCTTAGCGTGGGAGGGGCGGGATGAGCAGTTCTTC. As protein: CASSLAWEGRDEQFF.

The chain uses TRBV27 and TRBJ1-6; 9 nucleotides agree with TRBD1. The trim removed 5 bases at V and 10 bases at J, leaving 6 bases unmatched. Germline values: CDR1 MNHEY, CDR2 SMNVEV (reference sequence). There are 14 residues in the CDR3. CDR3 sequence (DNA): TGTGCCAGCAGTCCCCGGGACAGGGTCTCACCCCTCCACTTT. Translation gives CASSPRDRVSPLHF.

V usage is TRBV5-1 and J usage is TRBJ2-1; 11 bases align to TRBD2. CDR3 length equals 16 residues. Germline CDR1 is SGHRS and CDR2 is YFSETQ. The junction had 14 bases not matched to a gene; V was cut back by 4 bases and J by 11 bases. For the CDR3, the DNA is TGCGCCAGCAGCGAGGGACTAGCGGACTACAATGAGCAGCAGTTCTTC. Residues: CASSEGLADYNEQQFF.

CDR3 nucleotides: TGTGCCAGCAGTGATCCCGGACTAGCGGGACGGACCGGGGAGCTGTTTTTT. Its translation: CASSDPGLAGRTGELFF. The chain couples TRBV25-1 to TRBJ2-2, with 12 bases that match TRBD2. Trimming took 3 bases from V and 5 from J; bases not matched to a gene: 7. Germline CDR1 is MGHDK and CDR2 is SYGVNS. There are 17 residues in the CDR3.

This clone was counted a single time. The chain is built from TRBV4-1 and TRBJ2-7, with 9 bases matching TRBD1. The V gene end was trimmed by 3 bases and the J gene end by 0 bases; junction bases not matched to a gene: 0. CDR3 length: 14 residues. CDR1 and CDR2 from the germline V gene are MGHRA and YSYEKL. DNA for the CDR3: TGCGCCAGCAGCCAGACAGGGGGCTCCTACGAGCAGTACTTC. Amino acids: CASSQTGGSYEQYF.

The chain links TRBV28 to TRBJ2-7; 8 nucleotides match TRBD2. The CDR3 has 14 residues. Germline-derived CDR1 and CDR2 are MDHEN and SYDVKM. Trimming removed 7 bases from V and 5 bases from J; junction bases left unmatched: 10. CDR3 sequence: CASTRGAGGHEQYF. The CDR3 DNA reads TGTGCCAGCACCCGAGGCGCGGGGGGCCACGAGCAGTACTTC.

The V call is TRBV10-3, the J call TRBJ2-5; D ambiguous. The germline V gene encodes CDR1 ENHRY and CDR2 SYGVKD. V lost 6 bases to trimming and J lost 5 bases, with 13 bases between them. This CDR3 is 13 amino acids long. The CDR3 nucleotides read TGTGCCATCAGCAATCGAGAGAGGGAGACCCAGTACTTC. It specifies CAISNRERETQYF.

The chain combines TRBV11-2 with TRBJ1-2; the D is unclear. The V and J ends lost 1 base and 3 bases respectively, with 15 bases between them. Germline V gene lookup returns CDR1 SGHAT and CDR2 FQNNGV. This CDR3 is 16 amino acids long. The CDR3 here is CASSLVGGRIDYGYTF. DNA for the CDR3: TGTGCCAGCAGCTTAGTAGGCGGCAGAATTGACTATGGCTACACCTTC.

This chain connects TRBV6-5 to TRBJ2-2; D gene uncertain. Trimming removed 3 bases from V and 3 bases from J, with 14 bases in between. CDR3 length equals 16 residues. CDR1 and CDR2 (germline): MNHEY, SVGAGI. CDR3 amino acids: CASSYFARPYTGELFF. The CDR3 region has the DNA TGTGCCAGCAGTTATTTTGCCAGGCCTTACACCGGGGAGCTGTTTTTT.